This T cell receptor beta chain was obtained from a study of beta chain features in type 1 diabetes. Since all of the isolated RNA was reverse transcribed, expressed TCRB transcripts were what got sequenced. A few million reads were obtained on average from naive, central memory and regulatory T cell samples. The assay was immunoSEQ multiplex PCR, and TCRdb's table has in-frame clones only and misses some. The repertoire holds around 340,000 clones, around 20% seen once, with under 0.055% in the top ten. The CDR3 runs 14 residues. Germline V CDR1 and CDR2: SEHNR, FQNEAQ (reference sequence). With 4 bases clipped from V and 3 bases from J, the junction kept 3 bases outside the gene matches. Details on this clone: The antigen is unknown.

Study-level points and caveats: Across all four CD4+ subsets, people with type 1 diabetes showed modestly shorter TCRB CDR3s. Insertions at VDJ junctions were less frequent in type 1 diabetes patients. These patients also deleted more nucleotides at the same junctions. Researchers caution that PCR might favor shorter templates, equally among patients and controls.

Sequences were obtained from naive CD4+ T cells from blood. The chain links TRBV7-9 to TRBJ2-7, with 10 positions matching TRBD1. The TCR comes from a woman aged 18-30 years in good health. The CDR3, as DNA: TGTGCCAGCAGCTGGGGACAGGGGATCTACGAGCAGTACTTC. Its protein is CASSWGQGIYEQYF.